This TCR beta chain was profiled in a study of persistence of HIV-infected CD4 T cells. Study summary: Suppressive ART had lasted a median of about eight years. Findings and limits, study-wide: Degenerate expanded CDR3beta sequences were enriched among CMV- and Gag-responding cells. TCR oligoclonality correlated with proviral oligoclonality in the same sorted populations.

Overlapping HIV-1 Gag 15-mer peptides at 1 ug per peptide per mL were used. Responding CD4+ T cells were sorted by upregulation of both CD40 ligand and CD69. This was the immunoSEQ version 4 assay in survey mode. TCRdb keeps only in-frame clones here, not all; method: immunoSEQ multiplex PCR. The profile covers under 25,000 clones, with roughly 60% appearing a single time and around 1.8% taken by the ten largest. The CDR3 has 17 residues. The germline V gene has CDR1 LGHDT and CDR2 YNNKEL (reference sequence). The V and J ends lost 4 bases and 0 bases respectively, with 16 bases between them. A remark on this clone: The antigen remains undetermined.

The source of this sequence is an adult woman with HIV who was CMV-seropositive. Sequencing was performed on CD4+ T cells sorted from PBMCs after approximately 19-hour stimulation, taken from a patient who received antiretroviral therapy. The J gene is TRBJ1-3, the V gene TRBV3-1 (or the pseudogene TRBV3-2), with D perhaps matching TRBD1 (5 bases). The CDR3 region is CASSPGTPGLSGNTIYF. CDR3 in DNA: TGTGCCAGCAGCCCAGGGACTCCGGGCCTCTCTGGAAACACCATATATTTT.